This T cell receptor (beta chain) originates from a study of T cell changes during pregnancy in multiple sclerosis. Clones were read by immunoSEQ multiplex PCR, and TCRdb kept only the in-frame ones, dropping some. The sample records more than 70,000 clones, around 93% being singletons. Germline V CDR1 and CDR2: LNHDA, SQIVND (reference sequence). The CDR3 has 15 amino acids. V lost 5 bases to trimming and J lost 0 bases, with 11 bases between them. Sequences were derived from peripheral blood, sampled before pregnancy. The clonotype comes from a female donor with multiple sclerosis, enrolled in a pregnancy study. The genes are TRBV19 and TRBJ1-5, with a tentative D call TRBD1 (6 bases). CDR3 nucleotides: TGTGCCAGTAGTGTGGGACATACTAGCAATCAGCCCCAGCATTTT. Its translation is CASSVGHTSNQPQHF.